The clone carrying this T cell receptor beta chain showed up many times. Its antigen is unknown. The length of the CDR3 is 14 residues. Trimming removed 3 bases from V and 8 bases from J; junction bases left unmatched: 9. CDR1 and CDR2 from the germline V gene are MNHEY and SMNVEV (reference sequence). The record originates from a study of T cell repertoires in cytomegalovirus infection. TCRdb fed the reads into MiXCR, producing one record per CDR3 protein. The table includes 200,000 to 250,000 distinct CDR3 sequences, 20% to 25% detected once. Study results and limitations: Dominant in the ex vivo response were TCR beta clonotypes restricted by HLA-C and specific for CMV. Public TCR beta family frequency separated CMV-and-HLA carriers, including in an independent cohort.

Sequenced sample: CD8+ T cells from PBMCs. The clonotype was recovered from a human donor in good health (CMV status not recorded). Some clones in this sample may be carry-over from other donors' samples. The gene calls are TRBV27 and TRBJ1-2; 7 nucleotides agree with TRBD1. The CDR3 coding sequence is TGTGCCAGCAGTTTGCAGAGGGGGCGCGGGGGCTACACCTTC. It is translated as CASSLQRGRGGYTF.